The 19 T cell receptor beta chains presented below share a single source sample, sequenced in a study of cytomegalovirus exposure and HLA in healthy donors. The primer mix had 60 Vbeta and 13 Jbeta primers. Method: immunoSEQ multiplex PCR; TCRdb's copy keeps in-frame clones and lacks some. The data contain under 200,000 clones, 65% to 90% of them singletons. The sample was PBMCs. These receptors were collected from a man aged 50 to 59 in good health and CMV-seropositive.

This chain uses TRBV28 with TRBJ2-2; 16 nucleotides agree with TRBD2. The V gene end was trimmed by 3 bases and the J gene end by 4 bases; junction bases not matched to a gene: 11. The length of the CDR3 is 20 residues. Germline-derived CDR1 and CDR2 are MDHEN and SYDVKM. The CDR3 sequence: CASSFPGTSGRADSTGELFF. The CDR3 DNA reads as TGTGCCAGCAGTTTCCCGGGGACTAGCGGGAGGGCCGACAGCACCGGGGAGCTGTTTTTT.

CDR3 residues: CASSLAERSSYNEQFF. CDR3 in DNA: TGTGCCAGCAGCTTGGCCGAGCGTTCCTCCTACAATGAGCAGTTCTTC. J is TRBJ2-1 and V is TRBV5-4; D call uncertain. The CDR3 runs 16 residues. V lost 0 bases and J lost 0, with 10 bases in between. Germline CDR1 is SGHNT and CDR2 is YYREEE (reference sequence). Full variable domain (outside the CDR3, taken from reference TRBV5-4 and TRBJ2-1): ETGVTQSPTHLIKTRGQQVTLRCSSQSGHNTVSWYQQALGQGPQFIFQYYREEENGRGNFPPRFSGLQFPNYSSELNVNALELDDSALYLCASSLAERSSYNEQFFGPGTRLTVL.

The chain links TRBV10-2 to TRBJ1-1; D unresolved. This CDR3 has 13 residues. Germline V gene sequence: CDR1 WSHSY, CDR2 SAAADI. V was trimmed by 7 bases and J by 1 base, leaving 10 bases between them. The CDR3 DNA sequence: TGCGCCAGCAAGGCGGGCCCGAACACTGAAGCTTTCTTT. It codes for CASKAGPNTEAFF.

This clone was detected once. V is TRBV6-5 and J is TRBJ1-6; TRBD1 agrees at 8 bases. Trimming took 8 bases from V and 9 from J; bases not matched to a gene: 3. The CDR3 spans 12 residues. Germline values: CDR1 MNHEY, CDR2 SVGAGI. The CDR3: CASGDRGSPLHF. CDR3 bases: TGTGCCAGCGGAGACAGGGGTTCACCCCTCCACTTT.

The chain employs TRBV5-8 and TRBJ2-2; D remains ambiguous. The ends were cut back, 2 bases at V and 2 bases at J, with 10 bases in the middle. The CDR3 consists of 15 residues. The germline gives CDR1 SGHTS, CDR2 YDEGEE. In nucleotides, the CDR3 is TGTGCCAGCAGCTTTCGTCTTTATAACACCGGGGAGCTGTTTTTT. As protein: CASSFRLYNTGELFF. Full variable domain (remainder filled in from reference TRBV5-8 and TRBJ2-2): EAGVTQSPTHLIKTRGQQATLRCSPISGHTSVYWYQQALGLGLQFLLWYDEGEERNRGNFPPRFSGRQFPNYSSELNVNALELEDSALYLCASSFRLYNTGELFFGEGSRLTVL.

This chain connects TRBV5-4 to TRBJ1-1, with D perhaps TRBD1 (5 bases). The length of the CDR3 is 15 residues. Trimming removed 0 bases at V and 3 bases at J, with 12 bases between. Germline V CDR1 and CDR2: SGHNT, YYREEE (reference sequence). As DNA, the CDR3 is TGTGCCAGCAGCTTGGCCGACAGAATAGACACTGAAGCTTTCTTT. Translated, it gives CASSLADRIDTEAFF.

With regard to this clone: At the DNA level, this CDR3 is encoded by other sequences in the same sample as well. The V call is TRBV7-3, the J call TRBJ1-1; possibly TRBD1 for D (6 bases). Between the trimmed V and J ends, which lost 5 bases and 1 base, there was a span of 8 bases. The CDR3 sequence is 13 residues long. From germline, CDR1 is SGHTA and CDR2 FQGTGA. The CDR3 loop is CASSLDRNTEAFF. The CDR3 DNA reads as TGTGCCAGCAGCCTGGACAGGAACACTGAAGCTTTCTTT.

The genes are TRBV6-5 and TRBJ2-6, with no clear D. Germline V gene sequence: CDR1 MNHEY, CDR2 SVGAGI. The V and J ends lost 8 bases and 2 bases respectively, with 13 bases between them. There are 15 residues in the CDR3. The CDR3 loop reads CASYTGSAGANVLTF. The CDR3 bases are TGTGCCAGCTATACCGGGTCAGCTGGGGCCAACGTCCTGACTTTC.

The V and J genes are TRBV14 and TRBJ2-1; 7 positions match TRBD2. V was clipped by 1 base and J by 9 bases; unmatched bases: 3. Germline CDR1 reads SGHDN; CDR2 reads FVKESK. CDR3 length: 13 amino acids. CDR3 nucleotide sequence: TGTGCCAGCAGCCAAGGGCGGGAGCTTGAGCAGTTCTTC. Translated: CASSQGRELEQFF.

The chain carries TRBV6-1 and TRBJ2-7; 9 bases map to TRBD1. J lost 4 bases, V lost 11 bases, and 12 bases had no gene match. This CDR3 is 14 amino acids long. Germline CDR1 MNHNS, CDR2 SASEGT. The CDR3 nucleotides read TGTGCCGTACAACAGGGGGCTAGTGGATACGAGCAGTACGTC. As protein: CAVQQGASGYEQYV.

This chain connects TRBV19 to TRBJ1-5; 9 bases fit TRBD1. V was clipped by 2 bases and J by 2 bases; unmatched bases: 1. The CDR3 has 15 amino acids. CDR1 and CDR2 (germline): LNHDA, SQIVND (reference sequence). In nucleotides, the CDR3 is TGTGCCAGTAGTATAAGACAGGGGGGCAATCAGCCCCAGCATTTT. It specifies CASSIRQGGNQPQHF.

The chain carries TRBV18 and TRBJ2-7, with 8 bases aligning to TRBD2. Germline CDR1 is KGHSH and CDR2 is LQKENI. With 8 bases clipped from V and 2 bases from J, the junction kept 8 bases outside the gene matches. The CDR3 spans 14 residues. The CDR3 sequence is CASRPGLVPYEQYF. In DNA, the CDR3 is TGTGCCAGCCGACCGGGACTAGTTCCCTACGAGCAGTACTTC.

The CDR3 bases are TGCGCCAGCAGCTTTACACTAGCGGGAACAACCGGGGAGCTGTTTTTT. Its protein product is CASSFTLAGTTGELFF. The gene calls are TRBV5-1 and TRBJ2-2, with 10 bases aligning to TRBD2. The trim removed 2 bases at V and 5 bases at J, leaving 6 bases unmatched. The V gene's germline CDR1 is SGHRS and CDR2 YFSETQ. This CDR3 has 16 amino acids. The variable domain in full, with the rest retrieved from reference TRBV5-1 and TRBJ2-2, is KAGVTQTPRYLIKTRGQQVTLSCSPISGHRSVSWYQQTPGQGLQFLFEYFSETQRNKGNFPGRFSGRQFSNSRSEMNVSTLELGDSALYLCASSFTLAGTTGELFFGEGSRLTVL.

This clone was picked up one time. The chain joins TRBV10-1 to TRBJ1-1; 8 nucleotides line up with TRBD1. With V trimmed by 2 bases and J by 0 bases, 5 bases remained unmatched. The CDR3 contains 16 residues. Per germline, CDR1 WNHNN and CDR2 SYGVQD (reference sequence). The CDR3 spells CASSEGTGGMNTEAFF. DNA for the CDR3: TGCGCCAGCAGTGAGGGGACAGGAGGCATGAACACTGAAGCTTTCTTT.

The rearrangement joins TRBV5-1 to TRBJ2-7; 7 bases are shared with TRBD1. V was clipped by 4 bases and J by 6 bases; unmatched bases: 10. This CDR3 region has 14 residues. Germline V gene sequence: CDR1 SGHRS, CDR2 YFSETQ. The CDR3 reads CASSPGTALSEQYF. The DNA for the CDR3 is TGCGCCAGCAGCCCTGGGACAGCTTTAAGCGAGCAGTACTTC.

V gene TRBV28 combines with J gene TRBJ1-1; weak D call: TRBD1 (5 bases). The CDR3 sequence is 15 residues long. From germline, CDR1 is MDHEN and CDR2 SYDVKM. Trimming stripped 3 bases from V and 0 bases from J, with 11 bases between. This CDR3 is CASSLGEEVNTEAFF. The CDR3 DNA is TGTGCCAGCAGTTTGGGGGAGGAGGTGAACACTGAAGCTTTCTTT.

The chain is built from TRBV4-1 and TRBJ1-6, with D unclear. Between the trimmed V and J ends, which lost 0 bases and 2 bases, there was a span of 8 bases. Germline V lookup: CDR1 MGHRA, CDR2 YSYEKL. The CDR3 totals 16 residues. In DNA form, the CDR3 reads TGCGCCAGCAGCCAAGAAAAGCAGGCCTATAATTCACCCCTCCACTTT. It codes for CASSQEKQAYNSPLHF.

The rearrangement links TRBV4-1 to TRBJ1-5; D may be TRBD1 (5 bases). Trimming took off 0 bases at V and 7 bases at J, with 16 bases between the two ends. CDR1 and CDR2 (germline): MGHRA, YSYEKL. This CDR3 has 16 residues. This CDR3 is CASSQERTRGVQPQHF. CDR3 DNA: TGCGCCAGCAGCCAAGAAAGAACAAGGGGTGTCCAGCCCCAGCATTTT.

V usage is TRBV7-9 and J usage is TRBJ2-1; 7 bases fit TRBD2. There are 15 residues in the CDR3. V was pared by 7 bases and J by 7 bases, with 13 bases of the junction left unmatched. Per the germline V gene, CDR1 is SEHNR and CDR2 is FQNEAQ (reference sequence). This chain's CDR3 is CASTLREVGENEQFF. The CDR3 DNA is TGTGCCAGCACCCTCCGGGAGGTCGGGGAAAATGAGCAGTTCTTC.